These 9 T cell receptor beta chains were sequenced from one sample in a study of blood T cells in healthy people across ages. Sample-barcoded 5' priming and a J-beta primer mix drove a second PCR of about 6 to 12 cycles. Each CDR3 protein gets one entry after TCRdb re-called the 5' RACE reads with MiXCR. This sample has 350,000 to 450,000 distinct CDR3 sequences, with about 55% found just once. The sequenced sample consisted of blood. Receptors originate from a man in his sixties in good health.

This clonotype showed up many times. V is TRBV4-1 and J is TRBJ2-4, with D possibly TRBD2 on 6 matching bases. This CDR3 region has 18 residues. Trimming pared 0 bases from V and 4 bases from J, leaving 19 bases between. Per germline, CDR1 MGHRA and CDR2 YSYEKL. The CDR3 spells CASSQEGGLHTSKNIQYF. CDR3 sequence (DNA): TGCGCCAGCAGCCAAGAGGGAGGACTACACACCTCGAAAAACATTCAGTACTTC.

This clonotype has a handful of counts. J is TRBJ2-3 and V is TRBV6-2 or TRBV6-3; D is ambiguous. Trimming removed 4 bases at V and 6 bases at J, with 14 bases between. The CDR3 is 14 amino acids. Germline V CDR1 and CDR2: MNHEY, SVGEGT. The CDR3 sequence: CASSLASPADTQYF. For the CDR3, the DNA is TGTGCCAGCAGTTTGGCTTCCCCGGCGGATACGCAGTATTTT.

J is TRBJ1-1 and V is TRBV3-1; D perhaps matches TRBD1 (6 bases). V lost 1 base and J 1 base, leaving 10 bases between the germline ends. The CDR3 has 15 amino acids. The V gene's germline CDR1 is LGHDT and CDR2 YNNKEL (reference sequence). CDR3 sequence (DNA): TGTGCCAGCAGCCAAGGGACAGTTAGGAACACTGAAGCTTTCTTT. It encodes CASSQGTVRNTEAFF.

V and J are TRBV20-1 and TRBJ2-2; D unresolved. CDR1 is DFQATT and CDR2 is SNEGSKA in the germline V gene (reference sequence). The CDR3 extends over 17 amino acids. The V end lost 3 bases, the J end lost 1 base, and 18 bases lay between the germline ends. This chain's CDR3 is CSARGKRVQRNTGELFF. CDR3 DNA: TGCAGTGCTAGGGGCAAAAGGGTCCAGAGGAACACCGGGGAGCTGTTTTTT.

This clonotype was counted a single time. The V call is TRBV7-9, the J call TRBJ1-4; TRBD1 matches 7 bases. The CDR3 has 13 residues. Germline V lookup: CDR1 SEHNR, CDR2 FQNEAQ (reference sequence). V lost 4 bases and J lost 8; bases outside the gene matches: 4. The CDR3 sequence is CASSSQGLEKLFF. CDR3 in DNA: TGTGCCAGCAGCTCACAGGGGTTGGAAAAACTGTTTTTT.

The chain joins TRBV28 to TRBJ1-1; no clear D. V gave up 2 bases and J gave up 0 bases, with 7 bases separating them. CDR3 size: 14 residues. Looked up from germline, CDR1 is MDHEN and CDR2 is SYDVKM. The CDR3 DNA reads TGTGCCAGCAGTTTACCGGCCATGAACACTGAAGCTTTCTTT. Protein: CASSLPAMNTEAFF.

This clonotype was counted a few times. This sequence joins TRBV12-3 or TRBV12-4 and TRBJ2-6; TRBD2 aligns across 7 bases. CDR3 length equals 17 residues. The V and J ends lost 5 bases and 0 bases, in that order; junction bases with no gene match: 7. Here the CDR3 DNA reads TGTGCCAGCAGTCGACTAGCTCGCAGCTCTGGGGCCAACGTCCTGACTTTC. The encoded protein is CASSRLARSSGANVLTF.

The CDR3 is CASSPQLLQGKGDYGYTF. CDR3 in DNA: TGTGCCAGCAGCCCACAGTTACTCCAGGGGAAGGGGGACTATGGCTACACCTTC. This rearrangement joins TRBV7-2 to TRBJ1-2; D perhaps matches TRBD1 (6 bases). Trimming shortened V by 5 bases and J by 3 bases, and 25 bases separated the two germline ends. The CDR3 extends over 18 amino acids. Germline CDR1 is SGHTA and CDR2 is FQGNSA. The whole variable domain, filled in from reference TRBV7-2 and TRBJ1-2, reads GAGVSQSPSNKVTEKGKDVELRCDPISGHTALYWYRQSLGQGLEFLIYFQGNSAPDKSGLPSDRFSAERTGGSVSTLTIQRTQQEDSAVYLCASSPQLLQGKGDYGYTFGSGTRLTVV.

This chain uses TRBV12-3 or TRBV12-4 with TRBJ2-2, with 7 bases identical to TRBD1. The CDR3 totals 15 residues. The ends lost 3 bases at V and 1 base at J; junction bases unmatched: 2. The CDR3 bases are TGTGCCAGCAGTTTGGCAGGGGGGAACACCGGGGAGCTGTTTTTT. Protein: CASSLAGGNTGELFF.